The present entry profiles one T cell receptor (beta chain) with its context. Sequencing was performed with immunoSEQ multiplex PCR; in TCRdb, only in-frame clones are kept and a portion is missing. In the table there are approximately 120,000 clones, roughly four fifths of which are singletons. Time point given: baseline pretreatment blood. Treatment reported: 15 Gy SBRT to primary tumor, nephrectomy 4 weeks later. These data belong to a study of radiation and T cells in renal cell carcinoma. CDR3 length: 13 amino acids. V gave up 4 bases and J gave up 3 bases, with 9 bases separating them. Per germline, CDR1 ENHRY and CDR2 SYGVKD.

The chain combines TRBV10-3 with TRBJ1-1; D ambiguous. Sequencing used blood, obtained from a patient whose treatment included radiotherapy and nephrectomy. The sequence was collected from a woman aged 55-70 years with renal cell carcinoma. CDR3 protein: CAISGAADTEAFF. The CDR3 nucleotides read TGTGCCATCAGTGGGGCAGCGGACACTGAAGCTTTCTTT.